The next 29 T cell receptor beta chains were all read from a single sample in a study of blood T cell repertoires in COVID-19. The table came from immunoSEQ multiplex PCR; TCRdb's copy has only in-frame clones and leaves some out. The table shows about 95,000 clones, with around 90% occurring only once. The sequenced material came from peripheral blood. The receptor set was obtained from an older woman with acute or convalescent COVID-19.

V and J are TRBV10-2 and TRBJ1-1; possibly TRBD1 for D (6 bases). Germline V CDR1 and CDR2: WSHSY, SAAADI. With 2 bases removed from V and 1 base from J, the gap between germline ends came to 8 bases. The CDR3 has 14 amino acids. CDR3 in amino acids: CASSETTGNTEAFF. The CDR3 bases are TGCGCCAGCAGTGAGACGACAGGGAACACTGAAGCTTTCTTT.

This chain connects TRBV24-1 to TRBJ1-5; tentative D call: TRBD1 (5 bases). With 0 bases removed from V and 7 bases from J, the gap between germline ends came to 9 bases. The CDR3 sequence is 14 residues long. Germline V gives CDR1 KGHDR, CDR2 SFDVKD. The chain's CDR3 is CATSDLRGGQPQHF. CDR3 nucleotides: TGTGCCACCAGTGATTTGAGGGGTGGGCAGCCCCAGCATTTT.

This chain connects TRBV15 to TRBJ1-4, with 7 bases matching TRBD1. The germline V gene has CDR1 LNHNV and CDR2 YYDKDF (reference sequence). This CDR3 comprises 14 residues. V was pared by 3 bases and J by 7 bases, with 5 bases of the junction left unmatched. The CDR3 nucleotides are TGTGCCACCAGCAGGACAGGGTGGGGTGAAAAACTGTTTTTT. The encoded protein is CATSRTGWGEKLFF.

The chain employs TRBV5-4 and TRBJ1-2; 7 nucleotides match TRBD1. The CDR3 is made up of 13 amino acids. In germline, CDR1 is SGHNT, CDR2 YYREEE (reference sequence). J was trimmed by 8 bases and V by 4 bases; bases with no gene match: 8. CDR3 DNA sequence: TGTGCCAGCAGCCTCGACAGGGTGGAAGGCTACACCTTC. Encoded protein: CASSLDRVEGYTF.

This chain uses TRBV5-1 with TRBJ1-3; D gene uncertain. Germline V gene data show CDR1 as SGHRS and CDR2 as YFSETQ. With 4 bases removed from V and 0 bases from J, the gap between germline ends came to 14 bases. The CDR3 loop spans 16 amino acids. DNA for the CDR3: TGCGCCAGCAGCGGATCGGGAGTAGTCTCTGGAAACACCATATATTTT. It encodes CASSGSGVVSGNTIYF.

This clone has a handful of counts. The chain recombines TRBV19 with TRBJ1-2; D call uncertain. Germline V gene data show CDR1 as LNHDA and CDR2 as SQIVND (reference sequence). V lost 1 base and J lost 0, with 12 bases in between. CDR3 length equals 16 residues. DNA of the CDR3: TGTGCCAGTAGTATAGCAAGCGACGGAGCTAACTATGGCTACACCTTC. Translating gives CASSIASDGANYGYTF.

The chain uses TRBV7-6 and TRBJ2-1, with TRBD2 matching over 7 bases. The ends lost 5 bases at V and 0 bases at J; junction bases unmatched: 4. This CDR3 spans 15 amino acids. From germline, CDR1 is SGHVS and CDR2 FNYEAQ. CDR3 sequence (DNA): TGTGCCAGCAGCCGAGCGGGGAGCTCCTACAATGAGCAGTTCTTC. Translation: CASSRAGSSYNEQFF.

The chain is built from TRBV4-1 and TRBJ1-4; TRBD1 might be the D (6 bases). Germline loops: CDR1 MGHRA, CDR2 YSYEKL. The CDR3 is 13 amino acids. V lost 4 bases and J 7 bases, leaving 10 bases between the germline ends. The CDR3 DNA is TGCGCCAGCAGCCCAGGGACACTTGAAAAACTGTTTTTT. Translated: CASSPGTLEKLFF.

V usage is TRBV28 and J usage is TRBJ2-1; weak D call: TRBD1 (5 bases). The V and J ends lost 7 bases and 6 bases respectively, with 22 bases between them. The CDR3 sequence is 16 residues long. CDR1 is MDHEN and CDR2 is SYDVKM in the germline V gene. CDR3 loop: CASILGLGLLPNEQFF. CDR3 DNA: TGTGCCAGCATCCTGGGGCTCGGCCTACTCCCCAATGAGCAGTTCTTC.

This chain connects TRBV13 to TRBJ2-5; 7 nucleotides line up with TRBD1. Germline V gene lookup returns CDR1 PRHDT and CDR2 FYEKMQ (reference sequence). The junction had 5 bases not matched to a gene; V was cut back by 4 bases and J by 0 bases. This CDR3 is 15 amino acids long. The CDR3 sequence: CASSSRGQYQETQYF. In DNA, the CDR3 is TGTGCCAGCAGCTCGAGGGGACAGTACCAAGAGACCCAGTACTTC.

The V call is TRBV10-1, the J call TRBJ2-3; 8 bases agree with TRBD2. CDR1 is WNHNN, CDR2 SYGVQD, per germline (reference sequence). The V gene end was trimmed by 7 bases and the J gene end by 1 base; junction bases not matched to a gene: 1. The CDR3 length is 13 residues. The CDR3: CASKAGGTDTQYF. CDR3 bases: TGCGCCAGCAAAGCGGGGGGCACAGATACGCAGTATTTT.

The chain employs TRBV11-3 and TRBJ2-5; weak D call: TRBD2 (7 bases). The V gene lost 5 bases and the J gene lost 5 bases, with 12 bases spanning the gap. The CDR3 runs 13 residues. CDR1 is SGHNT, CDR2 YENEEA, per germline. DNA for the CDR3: TGTGCCAGCAGCCCCGGGGGGCAGGAGACCCAGTACTTC. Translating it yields CASSPGGQETQYF.

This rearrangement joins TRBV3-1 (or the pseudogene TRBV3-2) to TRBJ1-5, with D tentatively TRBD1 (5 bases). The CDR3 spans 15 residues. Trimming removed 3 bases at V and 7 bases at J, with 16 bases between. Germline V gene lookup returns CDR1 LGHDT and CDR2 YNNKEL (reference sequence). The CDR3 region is CASSHEGQGGQPQHF. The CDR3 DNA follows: TGTGCCAGCAGCCACGAAGGGCAGGGAGGGCAGCCCCAGCATTTT.

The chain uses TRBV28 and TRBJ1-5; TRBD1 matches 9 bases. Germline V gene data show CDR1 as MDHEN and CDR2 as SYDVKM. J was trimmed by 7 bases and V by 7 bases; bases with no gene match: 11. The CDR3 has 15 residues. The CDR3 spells CASNKQGAREQPQHF. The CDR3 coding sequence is TGTGCCAGCAATAAACAGGGGGCGCGGGAACAGCCCCAGCATTTT.

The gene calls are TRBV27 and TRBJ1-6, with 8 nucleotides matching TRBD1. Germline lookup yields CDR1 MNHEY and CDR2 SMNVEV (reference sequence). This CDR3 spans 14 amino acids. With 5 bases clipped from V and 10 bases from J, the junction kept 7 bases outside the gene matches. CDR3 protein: CASSTRTGRSPLHF. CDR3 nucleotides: TGTGCCAGCAGTACGAGGACAGGGCGGTCACCCCTCCACTTT.

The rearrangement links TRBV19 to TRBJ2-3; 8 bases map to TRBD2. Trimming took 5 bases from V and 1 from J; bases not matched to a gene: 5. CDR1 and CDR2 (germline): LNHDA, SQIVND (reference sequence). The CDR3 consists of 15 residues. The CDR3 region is CASSLPGLGTDTQYF. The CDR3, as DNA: TGTGCCAGTAGTTTACCGGGACTAGGCACAGATACGCAGTATTTT.

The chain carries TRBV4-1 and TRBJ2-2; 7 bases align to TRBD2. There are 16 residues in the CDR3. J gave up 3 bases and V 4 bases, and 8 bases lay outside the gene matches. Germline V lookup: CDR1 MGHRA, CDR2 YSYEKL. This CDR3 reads CASSRAGQWDTGELFF. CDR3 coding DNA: TGCGCCAGCAGCCGAGCGGGGCAGTGGGACACCGGGGAGCTGTTTTTT.

As DNA, the CDR3 is TGTGCCAGCCGGCCGGGACTGGGAACAGATACGCAGTATTTT. It translates to CASRPGLGTDTQYF. The J gene is TRBJ2-3, the V gene TRBV4-2; D might be TRBD2 (6 bases). This CDR3 spans 14 amino acids. V shed 8 bases and J shed 3 bases, with 15 bases lying between them. The germline gives CDR1 LGHNA, CDR2 YNFKEQ.

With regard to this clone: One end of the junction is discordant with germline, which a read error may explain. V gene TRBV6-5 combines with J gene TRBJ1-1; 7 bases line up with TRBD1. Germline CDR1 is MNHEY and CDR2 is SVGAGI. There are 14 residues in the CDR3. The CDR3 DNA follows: TGTGCCAGCAGTTACCGAGACAGGGTGCCCGCTTGGGATTTT. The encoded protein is CASSYRDRVPAWDF.

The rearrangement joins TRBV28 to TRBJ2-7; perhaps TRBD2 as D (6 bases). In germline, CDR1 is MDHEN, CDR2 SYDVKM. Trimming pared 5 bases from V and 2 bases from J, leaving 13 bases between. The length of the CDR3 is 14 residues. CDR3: CASSVKRVTYEQYF. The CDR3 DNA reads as TGTGCCAGCAGTGTGAAGCGGGTAACCTACGAGCAGTACTTC.

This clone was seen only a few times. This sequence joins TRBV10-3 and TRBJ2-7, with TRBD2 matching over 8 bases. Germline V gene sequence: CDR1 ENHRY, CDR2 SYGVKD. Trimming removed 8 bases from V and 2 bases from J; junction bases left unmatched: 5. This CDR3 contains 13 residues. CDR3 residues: CAIQREIAYEQYF. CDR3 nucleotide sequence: TGTGCCATCCAGCGGGAGATAGCCTACGAGCAGTACTTC.

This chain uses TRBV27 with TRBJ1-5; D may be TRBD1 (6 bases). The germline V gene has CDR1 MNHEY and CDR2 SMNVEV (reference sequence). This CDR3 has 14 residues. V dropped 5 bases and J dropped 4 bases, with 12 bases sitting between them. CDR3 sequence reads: CASSLGGGNQPQHF. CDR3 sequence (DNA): TGTGCCAGCAGTCTAGGGGGGGGAAATCAGCCCCAGCATTTT.

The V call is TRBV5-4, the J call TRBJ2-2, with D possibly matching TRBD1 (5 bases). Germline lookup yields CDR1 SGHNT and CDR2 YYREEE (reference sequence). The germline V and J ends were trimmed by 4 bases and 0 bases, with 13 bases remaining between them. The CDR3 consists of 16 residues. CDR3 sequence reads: CASSTPDRANTGELFF. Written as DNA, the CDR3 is TGTGCCAGCAGCACCCCTGACAGAGCGAACACCGGGGAGCTGTTTTTT. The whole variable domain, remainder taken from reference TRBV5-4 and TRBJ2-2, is ETGVTQSPTHLIKTRGQQVTLRCSSQSGHNTVSWYQQALGQGPQFIFQYYREEENGRGNFPPRFSGLQFPNYSSELNVNALELDDSALYLCASSTPDRANTGELFFGEGSRLTVL.

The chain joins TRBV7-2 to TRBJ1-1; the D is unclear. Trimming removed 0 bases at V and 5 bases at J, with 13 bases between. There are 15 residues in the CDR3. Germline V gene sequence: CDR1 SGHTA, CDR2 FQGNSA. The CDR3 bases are TGTGCCAGCAGCTTAGCTAAGTGGGAGGAGACTGAAGCTTTCTTT. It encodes CASSLAKWEETEAFF.

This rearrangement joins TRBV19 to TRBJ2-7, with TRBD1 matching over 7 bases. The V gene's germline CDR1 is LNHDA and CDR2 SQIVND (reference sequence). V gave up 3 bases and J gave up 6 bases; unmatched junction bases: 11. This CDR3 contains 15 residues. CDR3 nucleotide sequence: TGTGCCAGTAGTATTGCAACAGGGGTAATCTCCGAGCAGTACTTC. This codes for CASSIATGVISEQYF.

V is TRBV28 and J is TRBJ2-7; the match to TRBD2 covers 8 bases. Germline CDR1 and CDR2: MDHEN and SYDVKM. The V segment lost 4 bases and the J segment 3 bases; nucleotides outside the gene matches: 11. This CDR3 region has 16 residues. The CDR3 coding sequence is TGTGCCAGCAGTTCCCCCGTGGAGCGGGGGATCTACGAGCAGTACTTC. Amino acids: CASSSPVERGIYEQYF.

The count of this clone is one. The CDR3 DNA reads TGTGCCAGCAGGGCAGGGGGCCACGGCTACACCTTC. Amino acid sequence: CASRAGGHGYTF. The rearrangement uses TRBV27 and TRBJ1-2; 8 bases are shared with TRBD1. Per the germline V gene, CDR1 is MNHEY and CDR2 is SMNVEV (reference sequence). The CDR3 is 12 amino acids. Trimming took 6 bases from V and 8 from J; bases not matched to a gene: 5.

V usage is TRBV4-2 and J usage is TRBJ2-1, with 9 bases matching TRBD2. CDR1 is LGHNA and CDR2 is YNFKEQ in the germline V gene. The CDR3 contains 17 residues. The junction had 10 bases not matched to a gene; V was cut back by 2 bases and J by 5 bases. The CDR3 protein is CASSQSATGTSNNEQFF. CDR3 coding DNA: TGTGCCAGCAGCCAAAGCGCCACCGGGACTAGCAACAATGAGCAGTTCTTC.

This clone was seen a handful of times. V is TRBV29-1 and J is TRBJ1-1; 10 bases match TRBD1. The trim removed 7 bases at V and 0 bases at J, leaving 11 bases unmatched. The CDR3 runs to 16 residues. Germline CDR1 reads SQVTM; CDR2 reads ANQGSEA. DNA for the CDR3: TGCAGCGCAGCTCAATGGACAGGGGGTCTGAACACTGAAGCTTTCTTT. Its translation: CSAAQWTGGLNTEAFF.